One and the same sample provided the 2 T cell receptor beta chains below, sequenced in a study of blood T cell repertoires in COVID-19. Some clones are missing from TCRdb's copy, which holds only in-frame ones; the method was immunoSEQ multiplex PCR. The sample lists 180,000 or so clones, approximately 85% occurring once. The specimen sequenced was PBMCs or T cells enriched from blood (not recorded which). These receptor sequences come from a man aged 40-49 years who had recovered from COVID-19.

CDR3 in amino acids: CASRGQPNQPQHF. CDR3 DNA: TGTGCCAGCAGGGGACAGCCCAATCAGCCCCAGCATTTT. The chain carries TRBV12-3 or TRBV12-4 and TRBJ1-5; 7 nucleotides align to TRBD1. V was clipped by 6 bases and J by 3 bases; unmatched bases: 2. The CDR3 consists of 13 residues.

This sequence joins TRBV21-1 and TRBJ2-7; no DNA check was done on the table's D call, TRBD1. TRBV21-1 is a recognized pseudogene. This CDR3 is built from 16 residues. The CDR3 protein is CASSNRYRGQGYEQYF. The CDR3 nucleotides are TGTGCCAGCAGCAACCGATACAGGGGCCAGGGCTACGAGCAGTACTTC.